The 16 T cell receptor beta chains presented below share a single source sample, sequenced in a study of tumor-infiltrating lymphocytes in primary liver carcinoma. Priming with a constant-region primer yielded TCR beta cDNA from 400 to 550 ng total RNA. For TCR beta, libraries were produced by three nested multiplex PCR rounds using slightly modified ARM-PCR. Rounds one and two of PCR, each of 10 cycles, were primed with TRBV1-TRBV30 forward primers and a C-beta reverse primer. In TCRdb, the multiplex PCR reads were re-called with MiXCR into one record per CDR3 protein. Among 95,000 to 100,000 distinct CDR3 sequences listed, under 70% were seen once. For each extraction, RNA and DNA were obtained together from approximately 20-30 mg of unsorted bulk tissue. The sequenced sample was liver tumor tissue from sampling region 2. Subset meaning: tumor region T2, inferior pole. The receptors originated from a woman aged 55-70 years with primary liver carcinoma and hepatitis B virus infection.

With respect to this clonotype: This CDR3 is missing its conserved last phenylalanine or tryptophan, likely due to a read error. The chain uses TRBV29-1 and TRBJ1-1; no clear D. Germline loops: CDR1 SQVTM, CDR2 ANQGSEA. The CDR3 is 14 residues long. V lost 4 bases, J lost 3 bases, and 15 bases lay in between. In nucleotides, the CDR3 is TGCAGCGTTGGCGGACCGGGCGGTGACACTGAAGCTTTCCTT. Its protein is CSVGGPGGDTEAFL.

Notes on this clonotype: The CDR3 carries no conserved terminal phenylalanine or tryptophan, so it likely arises from a read error. DNA for the CDR3: TGTGCCAGCAGACCGGATGCAGATACGCAGTATTAT. It specifies CASRPDADTQYY. This rearrangement joins TRBV2 to TRBJ2-3; D is ambiguous. The germline V gene encodes CDR1 SNHLY and CDR2 FYNNEI. Trimming pared 6 bases from V and 4 bases from J, leaving 8 bases between. CDR3 length: 12 residues.

This clonotype showed up just a few times. It may be a read error: a sequence one base away is much more abundant. CDR3 DNA sequence: TGTGCCAGCAGTCCCCGGGAGGGCCGATACAATGAGCAGTGCTTC. Protein: CASSPREGRYNEQCF. This chain connects TRBV12-3 or TRBV12-4 to TRBJ2-1; 8 bases are shared with TRBD2. This CDR3 contains 15 residues.

In its sample, this clonotype was seen many times. The chain employs TRBV6-1 and TRBJ1-1; D possibly corresponds to TRBD1 (6 bases). CDR1 and CDR2 (germline): MNHNS, SASEGT. Trimming shortened V by 8 bases and J by 7 bases, and 17 bases separated the two germline ends. This CDR3 has 13 residues. This CDR3 is CASSRGDLGEAFF. CDR3 nucleotide sequence: TGTGCCAGCTCTAGGGGGGACCTGGGTGAAGCTTTCTTT.

This clonotype appeared a single time. Sequence at one end of the junction differs from germline and may be a read error. The chain has TRBV11-2 and TRBJ2-1, with D possibly matching TRBD1 (5 bases). The CDR3 spans 14 residues. Germline V lookup: CDR1 SGHAT, CDR2 FQNNGV. Here the CDR3 reads CVSNPDTRYREQFF. Here the CDR3 DNA reads TGTGTCAGCAATCCGGACACGAGGTATAGGGAGCAGTTCTTC.

Note on this clonotype: The CDR3 ends on some other residue instead of the conserved phenylalanine or tryptophan, so this is likely a read error. The chain uses TRBV4-2 and TRBJ2-3; D unclear. The CDR3 totals 11 residues. In germline, CDR1 is LGHNA, CDR2 YNFKEQ. CDR3 region: CASSQADTQYC. CDR3 sequence (DNA): TGTGCCAGCAGCCAGGCAGATACACAGTATTGT.

This chain connects TRBV12-3 or TRBV12-4 to TRBJ1-2, with a weak D call TRBD1 (6 bases). Trimming took 3 bases from V and 12 from J, leaving 29 bases between them. The CDR3 is made up of 17 amino acids. CDR3 sequence reads: CASSFSQAGALSYGHTF. CDR3 bases: TGTGCCAGCAGTTTTAGTCAGGCGGGGGCGCTGAGCTATGGACACACCTTC.

As regards this clonotype: It may be a read error: a sequence one base away is much more abundant. V gene TRBV6-6 combines with J gene TRBJ2-7; tentatively, D is TRBD1 or TRBD2 (5 bases each). The CDR3 is made up of 13 amino acids. Germline-derived CDR1 and CDR2 are MNHNY and SVGAGI (reference sequence). The CDR3 protein is CASSSGTSYGQYF. For the CDR3, the DNA is TGTGCCAGCAGTTCCGGGACCTCCTACGGGCAGTACTTC.

The CDR3 region is CASGSPTCGNTGELFF. The CDR3 DNA follows: TGTGCCAGCGGGAGTCCGACTTGCGGGAACACCGGGGAGCTGTTTTTT. The chain employs TRBV12-3 or TRBV12-4 and TRBJ2-2, with a possible D match to TRBD2 (5 bases). The CDR3 length is 16 residues. With 8 bases removed from V and 1 base from J, the gap between germline ends came to 17 bases.

This clonotype was seen only once. This likely comes from a read error, as the CDR3 has no conserved phenylalanine or tryptophan at its end. The rearrangement links TRBV29-1 to TRBJ2-3; the D is unclear. Germline values: CDR1 SQVTM, CDR2 ANQGSEA. There are 17 residues in the CDR3. CDR3: CGVGQTPDGSLADMQYC. The CDR3 nucleotides are TGCGGCGTTGGGCAAACCCCGGACGGAAGCCTTGCAGATATGCAGTATTGT.

There are many counts of this clonotype. The CDR3 loop is CASSDALRNEQFF. The CDR3 region has the DNA TGTGCCAGCAGTGATGCGTTGCGCAATGAGCAGTTCTTC. The chain joins TRBV25-1 to TRBJ2-1; no clear D. Germline-derived CDR1 and CDR2 are MGHDK and SYGVNS. The CDR3 sequence is 13 residues long. V shed 3 bases and J shed 6 bases, with 9 bases lying between them.

To note about this clonotype: This CDR3 fails to terminate in the conserved phenylalanine or tryptophan, so it likely reflects a read error. The genes are TRBV4-1 and TRBJ2-7; D is unclear. CDR1 is MGHRA, CDR2 YSYEKL, per germline. The CDR3 contains 16 residues. This CDR3 reads CASSQDAYGDTYEQYL. The CDR3, as DNA: TGCGCTAGCAGCCAAGACGCGTACGGAGATACCTACGAGCAGTACCTC.

Points on this clonotype: At one boundary the junction diverges from the germline segment, which might be a read error. The CDR3 DNA reads as TGTGCCAGCAGCTTAACAAGGGGCACTGGGGTGCTGTTTTTT. Amino acids: CASSLTRGTGVLFF. The J gene is TRBJ2-2, the V gene TRBV11-3, with D possibly being TRBD1 (5 bases). The CDR3 is made up of 14 amino acids. In germline, CDR1 is SGHNT, CDR2 YENEEA.

The chain recombines TRBV29-1 with TRBJ2-2, with TRBD2 matching 7 bases. This CDR3 spans 17 amino acids. With V trimmed by 4 bases and J by 9 bases, 20 bases remained unmatched. CDR1 and CDR2 (germline): SQVTM, ANQGSEA. CDR3 region: CSVGADGSGRDHWELFF. The DNA of the CDR3 is TGCAGCGTTGGGGCAGATGGTAGTGGGAGGGATCACTGGGAGCTGTTTTTT.

The V and J genes are TRBV10-2 and TRBJ1-1; D remains ambiguous. With 7 bases removed from V and 5 bases from J, the gap between germline ends came to 14 bases. CDR1 is WSHSY and CDR2 is SAAADI in the germline V gene. This CDR3 spans 13 amino acids. CDR3 loop: CASTTSGKTEAFF. CDR3 sequence (DNA): TGCGCCAGCACCACCAGTGGGAAGACTGAAGCTTTCTTT.

Notes on this clonotype: Here the CDR3 omits its conserved ending phenylalanine or tryptophan, so a read error is the likely source. V gene TRBV29-1 combines with J gene TRBJ2-7; D possibly matches TRBD1 or TRBD2 (5 bases each). V was trimmed by 7 bases and J by 5 bases, leaving 21 bases between them. Germline V gives CDR1 SQVTM, CDR2 ANQGSEA. This CDR3 has 14 residues. The CDR3 bases are TGCAGCGCTGGATGGGGGTATGAGATCCACGAGCAGTACCTC. Its protein product is CSAGWGYEIHEQYL.